The clone carrying this TCR beta chain has just one count. This CDR3 is 14 amino acids long. CDR1 MNHEY and CDR2 SMNVEV come from the germline V gene (reference sequence). Between the trimmed V and J ends, which lost 5 bases and 4 bases, there was a span of 15 bases. The sample originates from a study of blood T cell repertoires in COVID-19. Authors' analysis steps: How many nucleated cells were present was estimated from reference gene primer amplification. Profiling relied on immunoSEQ multiplex PCR, and the TCRdb table lists in-frame clones only, not all of them. V and J calls and clone size are as listed in that table; D and trimming were resolved from the DNA. The sample yields about 130,000 clones, about 79% seen once. Those who participated ranged in age from about 18 to 89 years and resided in roughly 26 US areas. Each recovered donor of Cohort 3 presented with two negative PCRs, clearance, or symptom resolution.

The sequenced sample consisted of PBMCs or T cells enriched from blood (not recorded which). The clonotype originates from a man aged 45-60 years who had recovered from COVID-19. This rearrangement joins TRBV27 to TRBJ2-7; perhaps TRBD1 as D (6 bases). This CDR3 is CASSQDRSFYEQYF. The CDR3 DNA follows: TGTGCCAGCAGTCAGGACAGATCTTTTTACGAGCAGTACTTC.